The present entry profiles one TCR beta chain with its context. Its matching antigen is unknown. The data belong to a study of cytomegalovirus exposure and HLA in healthy donors. Overall study findings and caveats: Some V segments, TRBV6-2 and TRBV6-3 among them, were indistinguishable and were therefore excluded. In vitro work confirmed that a few CMV-associated chains recognize CMV antigens.

Researchers ran the PCR with 60 Vbeta and 13 Jbeta primers. Sequencing was performed with immunoSEQ multiplex PCR; in TCRdb, only in-frame clones are kept and a portion is missing. The sample records about 94,000 clones, over 50% being singletons. Germline CDR1 reads SQVTM; CDR2 reads ANQGSEA. CDR3 length: 15 amino acids. V dropped 5 bases and J dropped 7; count of bases not matched to a gene: 13. This clonotype originated in a young man in good health and CMV-seronegative. Sequenced input: PBMCs. The chain employs TRBV29-1 and TRBJ1-4; 7 bases align to TRBD1. CDR3 in amino acids: CSVTNRGVSGEKLFF. In DNA form, the CDR3 reads TGCAGCGTTACTAACAGGGGAGTCTCTGGTGAAAAACTGTTTTTT.